Listed here is a single TCR beta chain. The data are from a study of PD-L1 blockade in urothelial cancer. This table comes from immunoSEQ multiplex PCR, and its TCRdb copy is limited to in-frame clones, with some not included. The top ten clones hold less than 3.5% of a sample with about 73,000 clones, 85% to 90% of them seen once. After removal of 2 bases from V and 13 bases from J, the junction contained 5 bases not matched to a gene. This CDR3 has 12 amino acids. Per the germline V gene, CDR1 is ENHRY and CDR2 is SYGVKD. The chain recombines TRBV10-3 with TRBJ1-5, with 7 bases identical to TRBD1. This specimen consisted of PBMCs, obtained around atezolizumab (anti-PD-L1) treatment. This sequence was found in a man aged 55 to 70 with urothelial cancer. The CDR3, as DNA: TGTGCCATCAGTGAGCCGAAGGGGGCTCAGCATTTT. Its translation is CAISEPKGAQHF.